Below are 26 T cell receptor beta chains sequenced from a single sample in a study of CD8 T cells in ankylosing spondylitis. TCRdb used MiXCR to reprocess the 5' RACE reads, holding one entry per CDR3 protein. The table lists under 450,000 distinct CDR3 sequences, around 20% of them singletons, with about an eighth in the top ten. Sequencing was carried out using blood, either unsorted or a sorted T cell fraction (not recorded which). Every receptor here comes from a male donor with ankylosing spondylitis or in good health (not recorded which).

This sequence joins TRBV29-1 and TRBJ1-2; 7 positions match TRBD1. Germline lookup yields CDR1 SQVTM and CDR2 ANQGSEA. This CDR3 is built from 13 residues. After removal of 6 bases from V and 0 bases from J, the junction contained 4 bases not matched to a gene. CDR3 in DNA: TGCAGCGTCCTGGGACAGTCTAACTATGGCTACACCTTC. Amino acids: CSVLGQSNYGYTF.

The rearrangement links TRBV12-3 or TRBV12-4 to TRBJ1-2; D gene ambiguous. Trimming cost V 1 base and J 6 bases, with 15 bases left between them. The CDR3 runs 15 residues. The CDR3 DNA reads TGTGCCAGCAGTTTAGGAGGCACCCACGGGCATGGCTACACCTTC. Translated: CASSLGGTHGHGYTF.

This rearrangement joins TRBV20-1 to TRBJ2-1, with 9 positions matching TRBD2. V dropped 5 bases and J dropped 7; count of bases not matched to a gene: 12. Germline CDR1 reads DFQATT; CDR2 reads SNEGSKA (reference sequence). CDR3 length: 15 residues. The CDR3 sequence: CSAAQGTSPRNEQFF. CDR3 DNA: TGCAGTGCTGCGCAGGGGACTAGCCCTAGAAATGAGCAGTTCTTC.

The chain employs TRBV18 and TRBJ2-3, with 7 bases fitting TRBD2. CDR1 KGHSH and CDR2 LQKENI come from the germline V gene. V was clipped by 6 bases and J by 4 bases; unmatched bases: 7. The CDR3 consists of 14 residues. CDR3 residues: CASSRMGGADTQYF. The DNA of the CDR3 is TGTGCCAGCTCTCGTATGGGAGGGGCAGATACGCAGTATTTT.

CDR3 nucleotide sequence: TGTGCCAGCAGTTACGACCTAGAAGGCGTAGATACGCAGTATTTT. Encoded protein: CASSYDLEGVDTQYF. The chain employs TRBV6-5 and TRBJ2-3; D remains unclear. The CDR3 consists of 15 residues. Per the germline V gene, CDR1 is MNHEY and CDR2 is SVGAGI. Trimming cost V 2 bases and J 5 bases, with 14 bases left between them.

J is TRBJ2-5 and V is TRBV5-1; TRBD2 is a possible D gene (5 bases). The CDR3 totals 14 residues. The germline V gene has CDR1 SGHRS and CDR2 YFSETQ. Trimming shortened V by 5 bases and J by 5 bases, and 16 bases separated the two germline ends. The CDR3 DNA sequence: TGCGCCAGCAGACCGGTTGGCGGCGGGGAGACCCAGTACTTC. This encodes CASRPVGGGETQYF.

The chain links TRBV12-3 or TRBV12-4 to TRBJ2-2, with a weak D call TRBD1 (5 bases). The CDR3 has 14 amino acids. V gave up 3 bases and J gave up 4 bases, with 9 bases separating them. This CDR3 is CASSFRDPTGELFF. For the CDR3, the DNA is TGTGCCAGCAGTTTCAGGGATCCCACCGGGGAGCTGTTTTTT.

The CDR3 DNA reads TGTGCCAGCAGCCCCTCGACAGGGACCTACAATGAGCAGTTCTTC. Translated: CASSPSTGTYNEQFF. This chain connects TRBV7-7 to TRBJ2-1, with TRBD1 matching over 7 bases. V lost 5 bases and J lost 2; bases outside the gene matches: 6. There are 15 residues in the CDR3. Per the germline V gene, CDR1 is SSHAT and CDR2 is FNYEAQ (reference sequence).

This clonotype occurred a few times. V is TRBV10-3 and J is TRBJ2-5, with D possibly TRBD2 on 6 matching bases. Trimming left V 3 bases short and J 5 bases short, with 16 bases between. The length of the CDR3 is 15 residues. Germline V gene sequence: CDR1 ENHRY, CDR2 SYGVKD. In DNA form, the CDR3 reads TGTGCCATCAGTGAAAGGGAGGAAGGTCTGGAGACCCAGTACTTC. Its protein product is CAISEREEGLETQYF.

V is TRBV7-9 and J is TRBJ1-5; D gene uncertain. The CDR3 has 15 amino acids. Trimming left V 8 bases short and J 0 bases short, with 14 bases between. The germline V gene encodes CDR1 SEHNR and CDR2 FQNEAQ (reference sequence). CDR3 loop: CASAPGTVSNQPQHF. The CDR3, as DNA: TGTGCCAGCGCCCCTGGCACCGTTAGCAATCAGCCCCAGCATTTT.

This clonotype was counted a few times. The V gene is TRBV9, the J gene TRBJ2-1, with 9 bases fitting TRBD2. The CDR3 is 15 residues long. Per the germline V gene, CDR1 is SGDLS and CDR2 is YYNGEE. Losses at the gene ends were 1 base for V and 5 bases for J; bases not matched to a gene: 4. The CDR3 DNA is TGTGCCAGCAGCGTAACGCGGGGGGGGAACAATGAGCAGTTCTTC. Its translation is CASSVTRGGNNEQFF.

J is TRBJ2-5 and V is TRBV7-8, with D perhaps TRBD2 (5 bases). The ends were cut back, 4 bases at V and 5 bases at J, with 17 bases in the middle. The germline V gene encodes CDR1 SGHVS and CDR2 FQNEAQ. There are 15 residues in the CDR3. CDR3 amino acids: CASSSPDWSRETQYF. The CDR3 nucleotides read TGTGCCAGCAGCTCCCCGGACTGGTCCCGGGAGACCCAGTACTTC.

This clonotype was seen more than once but under ten times. The chain is built from TRBV24-1 and TRBJ2-7, with D tentatively TRBD1 or TRBD2 (5 bases each). This CDR3 region has 14 residues. V was pared by 3 bases and J by 1 base, with 9 bases between. In germline, CDR1 is KGHDR, CDR2 SFDVKD. The CDR3 DNA follows: TGTGCCACCAGTGATCGGGACCGGTCCTACGAGCAGTACTTC. As protein: CATSDRDRSYEQYF.

This clonotype has more than one count but fewer than ten. The chain recombines TRBV10-3 with TRBJ2-2; 10 nucleotides agree with TRBD2. Unmatched junction bases numbered 3, after V lost 7 bases and J lost 4 bases. This CDR3 has 14 residues. CDR1 and CDR2 from the germline V gene are ENHRY and SYGVKD. CDR3 in DNA: TGTGCCATCACACTAGCGGGGCCCACCGGGGAGCTGTTTTTT. Its protein is CAITLAGPTGELFF.

This clonotype was seen only a few times. This chain connects TRBV18 to TRBJ2-5; D not certain. Per germline, CDR1 KGHSH and CDR2 LQKENI. The V and J ends lost 5 bases and 0 bases respectively, with 13 bases between them. The CDR3 has 15 residues. The CDR3 sequence is CASSAVSEHQETQYF. In DNA, the CDR3 is TGTGCCAGCTCAGCGGTCTCGGAACACCAAGAGACCCAGTACTTC.

This clonotype has just a few counts. CDR3 nucleotide sequence: TGCAGCGTTGAAGATGGGCAGGCCGACCGGTATGGCTACACCTTC. Its protein is CSVEDGQADRYGYTF. This sequence joins TRBV29-1 and TRBJ1-2, with D unclear. V gave up 0 bases and J gave up 5 bases, with 16 bases separating them. This CDR3 is 15 amino acids long. CDR1 and CDR2 (germline): SQVTM, ANQGSEA.

This clonotype has only a few counts. This sequence joins TRBV7-9 and TRBJ2-7; D might be TRBD1 or TRBD2, each matching 6 bases. The V gene lost 9 bases and the J gene lost 3 bases, with 18 bases spanning the gap. There are 14 residues in the CDR3. Germline V CDR1 and CDR2: SEHNR, FQNEAQ (reference sequence). The CDR3 DNA reads TGTGCCAGTTCTTATGGAGGGGGATTCTACGAGCAGTACTTC. Protein sequence: CASSYGGGFYEQYF. The full variable domain, rest sourced from reference TRBV7-9 and TRBJ2-7, is DTGVSQNPRHKITKRGQNVTFRCDPISEHNRLYWYRQTLGQGPEFLTYFQNEAQLEKSRLLSDRFSAERPKGSFSTLEIQRTEQGDSAMYLCASSYGGGFYEQYFGPGTRLTVT.

The CDR3 reads CASRRTILRDGHNDEQFF. DNA of the CDR3: TGTGCCAGCAGACGCACTATTCTCCGGGACGGGCATAACGATGAGCAGTTCTTC. This chain links TRBV6-2 or TRBV6-3 with TRBJ2-1; D may be TRBD1 or TRBD2 (5 bases each). The V end was cut by 6 bases, the J end by 8 bases, with 29 bases between. The germline CDR1 and CDR2 sequences are MNHEY and SVGEGT. The CDR3 is 18 residues long.

V gene TRBV29-1 combines with J gene TRBJ2-1; D may be TRBD2 (5 bases). V was cut by 1 base and J by 0 bases, with 13 bases left in between. The CDR3 totals 16 residues. Germline V lookup: CDR1 SQVTM, CDR2 ANQGSEA. The CDR3 reads CSVEGERRSSYNEQFF. The CDR3 nucleotides are TGCAGCGTTGAAGGAGAGCGGCGAAGCTCCTACAATGAGCAGTTCTTC.

The chain couples TRBV20-1 to TRBJ2-2; 11 nucleotides line up with TRBD1. The CDR3 extends over 15 amino acids. The germline V gene has CDR1 DFQATT and CDR2 SNEGSKA (reference sequence). The J segment lost 4 bases and the V segment lost 4 bases, leaving 5 bases of the junction unmatched. The CDR3 DNA reads TGCAGTGCTACCGGACAGGGGGCGGGCACCGGGGAGCTGTTTTTT. The encoded protein is CSATGQGAGTGELFF.

There are a few counts of this clonotype. J is TRBJ1-3 and V is TRBV20-1; D gene uncertain. From germline, CDR1 is DFQATT and CDR2 SNEGSKA (reference sequence). The germline V and J ends were trimmed by 0 bases and 5 bases, with 8 bases remaining between them. The CDR3 consists of 13 residues. CDR3 nucleotide sequence: TGCAGTGCTAGAGAACAAGCCAGAAACACCATATATTTT. Its translation is CSAREQARNTIYF.

This clonotype was counted between two and nine times. The chain joins TRBV5-1 to TRBJ2-1; tentatively, D is TRBD1 (6 bases). This CDR3 has 16 amino acids. Germline V gene data show CDR1 as SGHRS and CDR2 as YFSETQ. V was cut by 0 bases and J by 5 bases, with 15 bases left in between. The CDR3 sequence is CASSLADSPMDNEQFF. CDR3 sequence (DNA): TGCGCCAGCAGCTTGGCGGACAGTCCGATGGACAATGAGCAGTTCTTC. Combining the CDR3 with reference TRBV5-1 and TRBJ2-1 gives the whole variable domain KAGVTQTPRYLIKTRGQQVTLSCSPISGHRSVSWYQQTPGQGLQFLFEYFSETQRNKGNFPGRFSGRQFSNSRSEMNVSTLELGDSALYLCASSLADSPMDNEQFFGPGTRLTVL.

CDR3 coding DNA: TGTGCCAGCAGTTATTTGGCGACTAGCCGCGGAGAGACCCAGTACTTC. It is translated as CASSYLATSRGETQYF. The chain couples TRBV6-5 to TRBJ2-5; 7 bases are shared with TRBD2. V was pared by 3 bases and J by 4 bases, with 11 bases of the junction left unmatched. Germline V lookup: CDR1 MNHEY, CDR2 SVGAGI. The CDR3 runs to 16 residues.

The chain employs TRBV29-1 and TRBJ2-3; 9 nucleotides agree with TRBD1. V lost 3 bases to trimming and J lost 0 bases; unmatched junction nucleotides: 4. This CDR3 contains 15 residues. In germline, CDR1 is SQVTM, CDR2 ANQGSEA. The CDR3 DNA follows: TGCAGCGTTGACTTACAGGGGGCTAGCACAGATACGCAGTATTTT. Translating it yields CSVDLQGASTDTQYF.

The gene calls are TRBV12-3 or TRBV12-4 and TRBJ2-1; the D is unclear. The CDR3 consists of 14 residues. Between the trimmed V and J ends, which lost 0 bases and 8 bases, there was a span of 11 bases. The CDR3 DNA is TGTGCCAGCAGTTTAGCATTGGCGTACGATGAGCAGTTCTTC. The encoded protein is CASSLALAYDEQFF.

Only a few counts were recorded for this clonotype. For the CDR3, the DNA is TGTGCCAGCAGCCCGGGGGGAGACGGCACAGATACGCAGTATTTT. Its protein product is CASSPGGDGTDTQYF. This chain joins TRBV3-1 and TRBJ2-3, with 7 bases fitting TRBD2. Germline V CDR1 and CDR2: LGHDT, YNNKEL (reference sequence). CDR3 length: 15 residues. V trimming: 4 bases; J trimming: 1 base; junction bases outside the gene matches: 5.